This is a list of T cell receptor beta chains from one sample in a study of shared clonotypes between healthy human individuals. The assay was immunoSEQ multiplex PCR, and TCRdb's table has in-frame clones only and misses some. The table shows roughly 2.2 million clones, with 85% to 95% occurring only once. The sample consisted of naive CD4+ T cells from PBMCs. The receptors were sampled from a man aged 18-30 years in good health. Some clones in this sample may be carry-over from other donors' samples. The CDR3 runs from the conserved cysteine through the conserved F or W. Fields, in order: D gene, V gene, J gene, clone size, CDR3 DNA, CDR3 protein. A D gene is named only where the DNA matches it firmly. Not all rows give a size; the values are once, few, many and, for expanded clones, a class.

D: -; V: TRBV5-1; J: TRBJ2-7; size: -; DNA: TGCGCCAGCAGCTCTGGCGTGGTTATTACCCACGAGCAGTACTTC; CDR3: CASSSGVVITHEQYF
D: TRBD1; V: TRBV27; J: TRBJ1-1; size: -; DNA: TGTGCCAGCAGTGTCAGGGGGAGAGCTTTCTTT; CDR3: CASSVRGRAFF
D: TRBD2; V: TRBV27; J: TRBJ2-5; size: -; DNA: TGTGCCAGCAATAAGGCGGGAGCGGGATTTCTAGAGACCCAGTACTTC; CDR3: CASNKAGAGFLETQYF
D: TRBD2; V: TRBV7-2; J: TRBJ2-1; size: -; DNA: TGTGCCAGCAGCCCAGGACTAGCTAGGGCCTACAATGAGCAGTTCTTC; CDR3: CASSPGLARAYNEQFF
D: -; V: TRBV5-1; J: TRBJ1-3; size: -; DNA: TGCGCCAGCAGCTTGCAGGGGAACTCTGGAAACACCATATATTTT; CDR3: CASSLQGNSGNTIYF
D: -; V: TRBV29-1; J: TRBJ1-5; size: -; DNA: TGCAGCGTTGGAGGGCCCAATCAGCCCCAGCATTTT; CDR3: CSVGGPNQPQHF
D: -; V: TRBV5-1; J: TRBJ1-6; size: once; DNA: TGCGCCAGCAGGCCTATTTCCGGGATTGATAATTCACCCCTCCACTTT; CDR3: CASRPISGIDNSPLHF
D: -; V: TRBV2; J: TRBJ1-6; size: -; DNA: TGTGCCAGCATTAGGACAGCGTATAATTCACCCCTCCACTTT; CDR3: CASIRTAYNSPLHF
D: -; V: TRBV7-8; J: TRBJ1-3; size: -; DNA: TGTGCCAGCAGCGTTGGCTGGAGAACTGGAAACACCATATATTTT; CDR3: CASSVGWRTGNTIYF
D: TRBD2; V: TRBV5-1; J: TRBJ2-1; size: -; DNA: TGCGCCAGCAGCTTGGTTTGGGTGGGAGGGCCAGTGAGGGCGTTCAATGAGCAGTTCTTC; CDR3: CASSLVWVGGPVRAFNEQFF
D: -; V: TRBV7-9; J: TRBJ1-1; size: -; DNA: TGTGCCAGCAGCTCAACAGGAGATTCGGGGGCTTTCTTT; CDR3: CASSSTGDSGAFF
D: -; V: TRBV2; J: TRBJ2-1; size: -; DNA: TGTGCCAGCGTGAAAGTCCCGCAGAACAATGAGCAGTTCTTC; CDR3: CASVKVPQNNEQFF
D: TRBD2; V: TRBV28; J: TRBJ2-6; size: -; DNA: TGTGCCAGCAGGCTAGCGGGAGACTCCGGGGCCAACGTCCTGACTTTC; CDR3: CASRLAGDSGANVLTF
D: -; V: TRBV5-1; J: TRBJ1-3; size: once; DNA: TGCGCCAGCAGACAGACCTCTGGAAACACCATATATTTT; CDR3: CASRQTSGNTIYF
D: TRBD1; V: TRBV9; J: TRBJ2-7; size: -; DNA: TGTGCCAGCAGCTCCACCACAGGGGACGAGCAGTACTTC; CDR3: CASSSTTGDEQYF
D: -; V: TRBV7-2; J: TRBJ1-5; size: once; DNA: TGTGCCAGCAGCTCCTCGGTGGTTTACCAGCCCCAGCATTTT; CDR3: CASSSSVVYQPQHF
D: TRBD2; V: TRBV19; J: TRBJ2-1; size: once; DNA: TGTGCCAGTAGCGCCAGCGGGAACTCCTACAATGAGCAGTTCTTC; CDR3: CASSASGNSYNEQFF
D: -; V: TRBV11-3; J: TRBJ2-2; size: -; DNA: TGTGCCAGCAGCTTTACAGGGTACGACGGGGAGCTGTTTTTT; CDR3: CASSFTGYDGELFF
D: -; V: TRBV28; J: TRBJ2-7; size: -; DNA: TGTGCCAGCAGTTTATTGGGCAGTCTCCCGTACGAGCAGTACTTC; CDR3: CASSLLGSLPYEQYF
D: -; V: TRBV6-6; J: TRBJ1-1; size: -; DNA: TGTGCCAGCAGTTACTCGGGAAGTTTTGCTGAAGCTTTCTTT; CDR3: CASSYSGSFAEAFF
D: TRBD1; V: TRBV11-3; J: TRBJ2-4; size: -; DNA: TGTGCCAGCAGCCCCGGGACAGATAAAAACATTCAGTACTTC; CDR3: CASSPGTDKNIQYF
D: -; V: TRBV7-2; J: TRBJ2-1; size: -; DNA: TGTGCCAGCAGCCTCAGCGGAAGCTCCTACAATGAGCAGTTCTTC; CDR3: CASSLSGSSYNEQFF
D: -; V: TRBV19; J: TRBJ1-4; size: -; DNA: TGTGCCAGTAGAACCAGGCAGGACCATAATGAAAAACTGTTTTTT; CDR3: CASRTRQDHNEKLFF
D: TRBD2; V: TRBV7-2; J: TRBJ2-7; size: once; DNA: TGTGCCAGCAGCCAAAGACTAGCGGGGCAACCCTCCTACGAGCAGTACTTC; CDR3: CASSQRLAGQPSYEQYF
D: -; V: TRBV4-1; J: TRBJ1-6; size: -; DNA: TGCGCCAGCAGCCTCGAGGCCACAGCTCGGAATTCACCCCTCCACTTT; CDR3: CASSLEATARNSPLHF
D: -; V: TRBV6-5; J: TRBJ1-1; size: -; DNA: TGTGCCAGCAGTTACTCTTGGGGACCCAGGGGCACTGAAGCTTTCTTT; CDR3: CASSYSWGPRGTEAFF
D: TRBD1; V: TRBV28; J: TRBJ1-1; size: -; DNA: TGTGCCAGCAGTTTATCCCACGGGACAGGGAGGGGAGCTTTCTTT; CDR3: CASSLSHGTGRGAFF
D: TRBD1; V: TRBV6-5; J: TRBJ1-4; size: -; DNA: TGTGCCAGCAGTTACTCGAGACAGGGTTTCGGAAAACTGTTTTTT; CDR3: CASSYSRQGFGKLFF
D: -; V: TRBV6-5; J: TRBJ1-2; size: -; DNA: TGTGCCAGCAGTTACTCTTTAACTAACTATGGCTACACCTTC; CDR3: CASSYSLTNYGYTF